This T cell receptor beta chain was identified in a study of blood T cell repertoires in COVID-19. For the study at large: Collection of acute and convalescent COVID-19 samples took place in the United States, Italy and Spain. The cDNA or gDNA used as material had been derived from T cells, B-cell-depleted T cells, or PBMCs.

In this sample, this clone turned up many times. CDR1 KGHDR and CDR2 SFDVKD come from the germline V gene. Trimming removed 3 bases at V and 2 bases at J, with 8 bases between. The CDR3 is 14 amino acids. In the authors' methods: Using reference gene primer amplification, nucleated cell counts were estimated. TCRdb's copy holds only in-frame clones and misses some; the assay was immunoSEQ multiplex PCR. That table supplies the V and J calls and clone size; D and trimming were determined from the DNA. Of around 130,000 clones listed, about 85% are singletons. The source is a human donor in a cohort sampled during active COVID-19. This rearrangement joins TRBV24-1 to TRBJ2-3; tentative D call: TRBD2 (6 bases). The sequencing sample was made of peripheral blood. The CDR3 is CATSDGDFTDTQYF. In DNA, the CDR3 is TGTGCCACCAGTGATGGGGACTTCACAGATACGCAGTATTTT.